This T cell receptor beta chain was profiled in a study of regulatory T cells in long-lasting Graves disease. Study information: The study enrolled newly diagnosed Graves' patients on antithyroid drugs under 3 months. The study's findings and limits: Favored gene segments in persistent disease were TRBV28, TRBJ1-2 and TRBJ2-5. The persistent group shared about 2,500 public clonotypes, more than the roughly 970 shared by new patients.

This clonotype was seen ten or more times. Its antigen is not identified. Both iRepertoire HTBI primers and Arm-PCR of CDR3 regions were used to build the TCR beta libraries. Each CDR3 protein gets one entry after TCRdb re-called the multiplex PCR reads with MiXCR. The profile covers roughly 510,000 distinct CDR3 sequences, with more than 15% appearing a single time and 12% taken by the ten largest. In germline, CDR1 is ENHRY, CDR2 SYGVKD. The ends were cut back, 7 bases at V and 2 bases at J, with 21 bases in the middle. The CDR3 consists of 17 residues. Described time point: newly diagnosed GD, antithyroid drugs for less than 3 months. PBMC-extracted RNA yielded the TCR library. Guidelines of the American Thyroid Association were used to diagnose Graves' disease. The same sample was also studied in work on T cells in Graves' hyperthyroidism and ophthalmopathy.

Sample: peripheral blood mononuclear cells (PBMCs), taken at new diagnosis, from a patient treated with antithyroid drugs. The chain employs TRBV10-3 and TRBJ2-1; D possibly uses TRBD1 or TRBD2 (5 bases each). This receptor was identified in a man aged 18 to 29 with Graves disease. The CDR3 bases are TGTGCCATCAAAGCCCACAAGGGGAGTAGGACCTACAATGAGCAGTTCTTC. Translating gives CAIKAHKGSRTYNEQFF.